These 25 T cell receptor beta chains share one sample of origin, sequenced in a study of cytomegalovirus exposure and HLA in healthy donors. The protocol was immunoSEQ multiplex PCR, while the TCRdb copy is restricted to in-frame clones and leaves out a portion. The table records 330,000 or so clones, 86% of them present only once. The sequencing input was PBMCs. The origin of the receptors is a woman aged 18-29 years in good health and CMV-seronegative.

The chain employs TRBV4-1 and TRBJ1-2; D might be TRBD1 (6 bases). The CDR3 is 14 residues long. The V and J ends lost 0 bases and 8 bases respectively, with 13 bases between them. The V gene's germline CDR1 is MGHRA and CDR2 YSYEKL. The CDR3 reads CASSQDGAGEGYTF. The CDR3 coding sequence is TGCGCCAGCAGCCAAGATGGAGCAGGGGAGGGCTACACCTTC.

The genes are TRBV7-9 and TRBJ1-5; D unresolved. Trimming stripped 5 bases from V and 9 bases from J, with 11 bases between. There are 12 residues in the CDR3. CDR1 is SEHNR and CDR2 is FQNEAQ in the germline V gene (reference sequence). DNA for the CDR3: TGTGCCAGCAGCGGGCCTAACGCGCCCCAGCATTTT. It codes for CASSGPNAPQHF.

A single count supports this clone. This chain links TRBV6-5 with TRBJ2-7; D gene uncertain. The CDR3 is 15 residues long. V lost 5 bases and J lost 2, with 16 bases in between. Germline assignment: CDR1 MNHEY and CDR2 SVGAGI. The chain's CDR3 is CASSPRGSRPYEQYF. CDR3 nucleotide sequence: TGTGCCAGCAGTCCCCGCGGTAGTCGCCCCTACGAGCAGTACTTC.

The CDR3 DNA is TGTGCCAGCAGCCTGGACAGTAACTATGGCTACACCTTC. Protein product: CASSLDSNYGYTF. The V and J genes are TRBV6-1 and TRBJ1-2; perhaps TRBD1 as D (6 bases). Germline CDR1 and CDR2: MNHNS and SASEGT. The CDR3 runs to 13 residues. V dropped 6 bases and J dropped 1 base, with 9 bases sitting between them.

The genes are TRBV12-5 and TRBJ2-7, with a tentative D call TRBD1 (6 bases). V lost 6 bases and J 3 bases, leaving 9 bases between the germline ends. The length of the CDR3 is 12 residues. The germline V gene has CDR1 LGHNT and CDR2 FRNRAP. The CDR3 protein is CASGHRDYEQYF. The CDR3 nucleotides are TGTGCTAGTGGGCACAGGGACTACGAGCAGTACTTC.

This sequence joins TRBV25-1 and TRBJ2-1; 8 bases agree with TRBD1. The CDR3 totals 17 residues. The germline gives CDR1 MGHDK, CDR2 SYGVNS. The junction had 10 bases not matched to a gene; V was cut back by 3 bases and J by 3 bases. The CDR3 DNA is TGTGCCAGCAGTGATTATACCGGGACAGGAGGCTACAATGAGCAGTTCTTC. Translated: CASSDYTGTGGYNEQFF.

The V gene is TRBV6-1, the J gene TRBJ2-1; 12 bases line up with TRBD2. This CDR3 region has 15 residues. The germline CDR1 and CDR2 sequences are MNHNS and SASEGT. After removal of 6 bases from V and 10 bases from J, the junction contained 10 bases not matched to a gene. CDR3 sequence: CASSYRLAGEGEQFF. Here the CDR3 DNA reads TGTGCCAGCAGCTACCGACTAGCGGGAGAAGGAGAGCAGTTCTTC.

The gene calls are TRBV4-3 and TRBJ2-1; weak D call: TRBD2 (5 bases). Germline CDR1 LGHNA, CDR2 YSLEER. V lost 1 base and J lost 4, with 20 bases in between. The CDR3 totals 18 residues. The CDR3 region has the DNA TGCGCCAGCAGCCAAGGCGGGTTTGCGGGCCCTTTATACAATGAGCAGTTCTTC. This sequence encodes CASSQGGFAGPLYNEQFF.

V usage is TRBV5-4 and J usage is TRBJ1-2, with 9 bases lining up with TRBD1. V gave up 0 bases and J gave up 4 bases; unmatched junction bases: 4. The germline CDR1 and CDR2 sequences are SGHNT and YYREEE (reference sequence). The CDR3 runs 15 residues. The CDR3 nucleotides are TGTGCCAGCAGCTTGGGGACGACAGGGGGCTATGGCTACACCTTC. Encoded protein: CASSLGTTGGYGYTF. The full variable domain, rest sourced from reference TRBV5-4 and TRBJ1-2, is ETGVTQSPTHLIKTRGQQVTLRCSSQSGHNTVSWYQQALGQGPQFIFQYYREEENGRGNFPPRFSGLQFPNYSSELNVNALELDDSALYLCASSLGTTGGYGYTFGSGTRLTVV.

The V and J genes are TRBV9 and TRBJ2-7; 7 bases line up with TRBD1. Germline V gene lookup returns CDR1 SGDLS and CDR2 YYNGEE. This CDR3 is 15 amino acids long. Trimming cost V 3 bases and J 0 bases; bases outside gene matches: 6. The CDR3 reads CASSARQGLSYEQYF. In nucleotides, the CDR3 is TGTGCCAGCAGCGCCCGACAGGGTCTCTCCTACGAGCAGTACTTC.

J is TRBJ1-1 and V is TRBV7-7; 7 positions match TRBD1. The V gene's germline CDR1 is SSHAT and CDR2 FNYEAQ (reference sequence). The CDR3 totals 15 residues. V trimming: 5 bases; J trimming: 2 bases; junction bases outside the gene matches: 8. The CDR3 loop reads CASSPVTGVNTEAFF. CDR3 nucleotide sequence: TGTGCCAGCAGCCCCGTAACAGGGGTCAACACTGAAGCTTTCTTT.

The V call is TRBV28, the J call TRBJ2-7; D is unresolved. V dropped 4 bases and J dropped 4 bases, with 17 bases sitting between them. The germline gives CDR1 MDHEN, CDR2 SYDVKM. The length of the CDR3 is 15 residues. The CDR3 here is CASSSSAPTFYEQYF. CDR3 DNA sequence: TGTGCCAGCAGTTCCTCCGCCCCCACTTTTTACGAGCAGTACTTC.

The chain couples TRBV4-3 to TRBJ2-2; no firm D call. Germline lookup yields CDR1 LGHNA and CDR2 YSLEER. With 1 base removed from V and 0 bases from J, the gap between germline ends came to 12 bases. This CDR3 contains 17 residues. Written as DNA, the CDR3 is TGCGCCAGCAGCCAAGGTCCCGCGGCCTCGAACACCGGGGAGCTGTTTTTT. Its protein is CASSQGPAASNTGELFF.

The chain couples TRBV6-1 to TRBJ2-7; D uncertain. The CDR3 sequence is 14 residues long. Between the trimmed V and J ends, which lost 8 bases and 1 base, there was a span of 15 bases. Germline V gene data show CDR1 as MNHNS and CDR2 as SASEGT. This CDR3 reads CASARAESSYEQYF. CDR3 DNA sequence: TGTGCCAGCGCCCGAGCCGAGAGTTCCTACGAGCAGTACTTC.

This sequence joins TRBV28 and TRBJ2-1; 8 bases fit TRBD2. J gave up 8 bases and V 2 bases, and 8 bases lay outside the gene matches. The CDR3 runs to 15 residues. Germline V gene data show CDR1 as MDHEN and CDR2 as SYDVKM. This CDR3 reads CASSLAGGKYHEQFF. The CDR3 nucleotides read TGTGCCAGCAGTTTAGCGGGGGGCAAGTACCATGAGCAGTTCTTC.

The rearrangement uses TRBV28 and TRBJ2-7; TRBD2 matches 12 bases. Germline CDR1 MDHEN, CDR2 SYDVKM. The length of the CDR3 is 14 residues. J was trimmed by 4 bases and V by 4 bases; bases with no gene match: 2. CDR3 sequence: CASSSTSGRYEQYF. The CDR3 DNA reads TGTGCCAGCAGTTCGACTAGCGGGAGATACGAGCAGTACTTC.

V is TRBV9 and J is TRBJ2-5; 9 bases are a match to TRBD2. With V trimmed by 4 bases and J by 5 bases, 9 bases remained unmatched. The CDR3 is 15 residues long. The germline V gene encodes CDR1 SGDLS and CDR2 YYNGEE. The CDR3 sequence: CASSPRGRAGETQYF. In DNA form, the CDR3 reads TGTGCCAGCAGCCCCCGCGGGAGGGCCGGGGAGACCCAGTACTTC.

The chain has TRBV10-3 and TRBJ2-1, with 9 bases aligning to TRBD1. The CDR3 has 13 residues. CDR1 is ENHRY and CDR2 is SYGVKD in the germline V gene. Trimming at V came to 5 bases and at J to 8 bases, leaving 4 bases not matched to a gene. The CDR3 DNA reads as TGTGCCATCAGTCCGGGACAGGGCGATGAGCAGTTCTTC. This codes for CAISPGQGDEQFF.

The rearrangement joins TRBV4-2 to TRBJ2-7, with TRBD2 matching over 7 bases. There are 16 residues in the CDR3. Germline CDR1 and CDR2: LGHNA and YNFKEQ. With 1 base clipped from V and 2 bases from J, the junction kept 8 bases outside the gene matches. This CDR3 is CASSQGDLADTYEQYF. CDR3 coding DNA: TGTGCCAGCAGCCAAGGCGACCTAGCGGACACCTACGAGCAGTACTTC.

The genes are TRBV9 and TRBJ2-7; the match to TRBD1 covers 8 bases. The CDR3 runs 14 residues. CDR1 SGDLS and CDR2 YYNGEE come from the germline V gene. The V and J ends lost 4 bases and 1 base, in that order; junction bases with no gene match: 4. The CDR3 spells CASSPQGGSYEQYF. The CDR3 coding sequence is TGTGCCAGCAGCCCACAGGGGGGATCCTACGAGCAGTACTTC. Drawing the rest from reference TRBV9 and TRBJ2-7, the complete variable domain is DSGVTQTPKHLITATGQRVTLRCSPRSGDLSVYWYQQSLDQGLQFLIQYYNGEERAKGNILERFSAQQFPDLHSELNLSSLELGDSALYFCASSPQGGSYEQYFGPGTRLTVT.

The chain has TRBV9 and TRBJ2-7; 11 positions match TRBD2. V dropped 4 bases and J dropped 5; count of bases not matched to a gene: 8. The CDR3 runs to 15 residues. Germline V gene data show CDR1 as SGDLS and CDR2 as YYNGEE. The DNA of the CDR3 is TGTGCCAGCAGCCCCGAAGAGACTAGCGGGAACGAGCAGTACTTC. This encodes CASSPEETSGNEQYF.

The chain carries TRBV29-1 and TRBJ2-1; D is possibly TRBD2 (6 bases). CDR1 and CDR2 from the germline V gene are SQVTM and ANQGSEA. The CDR3 runs 13 residues. Deletions cut 3 bases from V and 6 bases from J, with 12 bases between. CDR3: CSVDRAGGNEQFF. In DNA, the CDR3 is TGCAGCGTTGATAGGGCCGGGGGCAATGAGCAGTTCTTC.

This clone was detected once. J is TRBJ2-5 and V is TRBV7-9; 13 bases align to TRBD2. Germline assignment: CDR1 SEHNR and CDR2 FQNEAQ (reference sequence). The trim removed 5 bases at V and 5 bases at J, leaving 11 bases unmatched. This CDR3 comprises 17 residues. CDR3: CASSPDGLAGVWETQYF. Written as DNA, the CDR3 is TGTGCCAGCAGCCCGGACGGACTAGCGGGAGTTTGGGAGACCCAGTACTTC.

CDR3 amino acids: CASSVAGTRDTGELFF. CDR3 nucleotides: TGTGCCAGCAGCGTAGCGGGGACTAGGGACACCGGGGAGCTGTTTTTT. The chain uses TRBV9 and TRBJ2-2, with 8 bases aligning to TRBD2. This CDR3 contains 16 residues. V gave up 0 bases and J gave up 3 bases; unmatched junction bases: 4. The germline CDR1 and CDR2 sequences are SGDLS and YYNGEE. The variable domain in full, completed from reference TRBV9 and TRBJ2-2, reads DSGVTQTPKHLITATGQRVTLRCSPRSGDLSVYWYQQSLDQGLQFLIQYYNGEERAKGNILERFSAQQFPDLHSELNLSSLELGDSALYFCASSVAGTRDTGELFFGEGSRLTVL.

The chain carries TRBV28 and TRBJ2-2; no clear D gene. Trimming took 4 bases from V and 0 from J, leaving 3 bases between them. The V gene's germline CDR1 is MDHEN and CDR2 SYDVKM. The CDR3 covers 13 residues. The CDR3, as DNA: TGTGCCAGCAGTTCATCGAACACCGGGGAGCTGTTTTTT. Translating gives CASSSSNTGELFF. Filled out from reference TRBV28 and TRBJ2-2, the complete variable domain reads DVKVTQSSRYLVKRTGEKVFLECVQDMDHENMFWYRQDPGLGLRLIYFSYDVKMKEKGDIPEGYSVSREKKERFSLILESASTNQTSMYLCASSSSNTGELFFGEGSRLTVL.